This T cell receptor beta chain was identified during a study of T cell responses to AZD1222 COVID-19 vaccine. Data came from immunoSEQ multiplex PCR; TCRdb stores just in-frame clones and leaves some out. This table has 120,000 or so clones, just over 90% appearing once. CDR3 length equals 16 residues. The V gene lost 3 bases and the J gene lost 1 base, with 13 bases spanning the gap. CDR1 and CDR2 (germline): SGHAT, FQNNGV. Overall study results and limits: Once two AZD1222 doses were given, Spike-specific TCR breadth and depth went up. There were repertoire samples only from the period after the peak T cell response. The study found vaccine-associated CD4 TCRs spanning spike, dominant at 160-218 and 743-854. Most donors were white British, females outnumbered males, and clonal diversity was possibly underestimated.

As for this clone: Its antigen is undetermined.

The sample here was peripheral blood, taken on day 0 of AZD1222 vaccination. This clonotype originated in an adult in good health. The chain links TRBV11-2 to TRBJ2-1, with D tentatively TRBD2 (6 bases). The CDR3 DNA reads as TGTGCCAGCAGCTTGGAGCCGGGACTTTCCTACAATGAGCAGTTCTTC. It translates to CASSLEPGLSYNEQFF.